These 16 T cell receptor beta chains came from one sample sequenced in a study of T cell responses to AZD1222 COVID-19 vaccine. This table comes from immunoSEQ multiplex PCR, and its TCRdb copy is limited to in-frame clones, with some not included. Counted here are 110,000 to 150,000 clones, 80% to 90% occurring once; the ten biggest clones make up around 1.6%. The input for sequencing was peripheral blood, taken on day 0 of AZD1222 vaccination. The source is an adult in good health.

V is TRBV2 and J is TRBJ1-3; D not certain. The V end was cut by 4 bases, the J end by 5 bases, with 0 bases between. Germline CDR1 SNHLY, CDR2 FYNNEI. The CDR3 runs 10 residues. CDR3 region: CASSGNTIYF. The CDR3, as DNA: TGTGCCAGCAGTGGAAACACCATATATTTT.

The J gene is TRBJ1-5, the V gene TRBV2; 7 bases are shared with TRBD1. Germline CDR1 is SNHLY and CDR2 is FYNNEI. This CDR3 region has 14 residues. The J segment lost 0 bases and the V segment lost 7 bases, leaving 3 bases of the junction unmatched. The CDR3 region is CASNGQVSNQPQHF. The CDR3 DNA is TGTGCCAGCAATGGACAGGTTAGCAATCAGCCCCAGCATTTT.

This chain uses TRBV5-1 with TRBJ2-1, with D possibly being TRBD1 (6 bases). CDR1 and CDR2 (germline): SGHRS, YFSETQ. The germline V and J ends were trimmed by 1 base and 6 bases, with 17 bases remaining between them. This CDR3 region has 16 residues. CDR3 amino acids: CASSLPGQSTPNEQFF. The CDR3 DNA reads as TGCGCCAGCAGCTTGCCCGGACAGTCTACCCCCAATGAGCAGTTCTTC.

V and J are TRBV30 and TRBJ2-7; TRBD1 might be the D (6 bases). V lost 6 bases to trimming and J lost 1 base, with 13 bases between them. The CDR3 is 13 amino acids. Germline CDR1 is GTSNPN and CDR2 is SVGIG (reference sequence). CDR3 bases: TGTGCCTGCCACTGGGGACAATCCTACGAGCAGTACTTC. This gives the protein CACHWGQSYEQYF. Complete variable domain (other parts from reference TRBV30 and TRBJ2-7): SQTIHQWPATLVQPVGSPLSLECTVEGTSNPNLYWYRQAAGRGLQLLFYSVGIGQISSEVPQNLSASRPQDRQFILSSKKLLLSDSGFYLCACHWGQSYEQYFGPGTRLTVT.

The chain is built from TRBV6-1 and TRBJ1-6; TRBD1 matches at 8 bases. CDR1 and CDR2 (germline): MNHNS, SASEGT. The CDR3 loop spans 19 amino acids. Trimming cost V 0 bases and J 7 bases; bases outside gene matches: 14. CDR3 bases: TGTGCCAGCAGTGAAGCTGGCCAGGGGGCTCCTCTCCTCAATTCACCCCTCCACTTT. It translates to CASSEAGQGAPLLNSPLHF.

This rearrangement joins TRBV7-9 to TRBJ1-2; 9 nucleotides match TRBD1. CDR3 length: 16 residues. The V and J ends lost 1 base and 8 bases, in that order; junction bases with no gene match: 11. Germline values: CDR1 SEHNR, CDR2 FQNEAQ (reference sequence). The chain's CDR3 is CASSLDATGGIGGYTF. In DNA, the CDR3 is TGTGCCAGCAGCTTAGATGCGACAGGGGGTATTGGCGGCTACACCTTC.

This chain joins TRBV5-1 and TRBJ2-7; 8 bases fit TRBD1. V lost 3 bases and J lost 3; bases outside the gene matches: 11. Per germline, CDR1 SGHRS and CDR2 YFSETQ. There are 16 residues in the CDR3. This CDR3 is CASSSFDRGAGYEQYF. The CDR3 DNA reads as TGCGCCAGCAGCTCGTTTGACAGGGGAGCAGGCTACGAGCAGTACTTC.

The chain joins TRBV5-1 to TRBJ1-6; 7 nucleotides line up with TRBD1. Germline assignment: CDR1 SGHRS and CDR2 YFSETQ. The CDR3 totals 16 residues. Unmatched junction bases numbered 7, after V lost 0 bases and J lost 7 bases. The CDR3 DNA follows: TGCGCCAGCAGCTTGGGGGGACAGACTAGCAATTCACCCCTCCACTTT. Its protein is CASSLGGQTSNSPLHF.

This clone was detected a few times. The V and J genes are TRBV5-6 and TRBJ2-5; TRBD1 aligns across 7 bases. V gave up 3 bases and J gave up 5 bases; unmatched junction bases: 10. Germline assignment: CDR1 SGHDT and CDR2 YYEEEE. The CDR3 covers 15 residues. The CDR3 DNA sequence: TGTGCCAGCAGCTCTATAGTTGACAGGGATGAGACCCAGTACTTC. This translates into CASSSIVDRDETQYF.

The chain links TRBV7-2 to TRBJ1-3; D not resolved. Trimming pared 4 bases from V and 3 bases from J, leaving 7 bases between. The CDR3 contains 13 residues. From germline, CDR1 is SGHTA and CDR2 FQGNSA. CDR3 amino acids: CASSSNYGNTIYF. Here the CDR3 DNA reads TGTGCCAGCAGCTCAAATTATGGAAACACCATATATTTT.

The chain links TRBV7-9 to TRBJ1-4; the match to TRBD1 covers 7 bases. The junction had 10 bases not matched to a gene; V was cut back by 6 bases and J by 3 bases. The V gene's germline CDR1 is SEHNR and CDR2 FQNEAQ (reference sequence). This CDR3 is 16 amino acids long. CDR3 in amino acids: CASRRIRQGPNEKLFF. The DNA for the CDR3 is TGTGCCAGCAGACGGATTCGACAGGGCCCTAATGAAAAACTGTTTTTT.

This sequence joins TRBV19 and TRBJ1-6; D is ambiguous. The germline V gene has CDR1 LNHDA and CDR2 SQIVND (reference sequence). V lost 3 bases and J 5 bases, leaving 11 bases between the germline ends. The CDR3 runs 15 residues. CDR3 loop: CASSIPAEHNSPLHF. CDR3 DNA: TGTGCCAGTAGTATCCCGGCAGAACATAATTCACCCCTCCACTTT.

The J gene is TRBJ1-2, the V gene TRBV5-4; tentative D call: TRBD1 (5 bases). The V end was cut by 4 bases, the J end by 5 bases, with 18 bases between. The V gene's germline CDR1 is SGHNT and CDR2 YYREEE (reference sequence). This CDR3 contains 15 residues. Written as DNA, the CDR3 is TGTGCCAGCAGCATTTCGGGGGGAGGGGAATATGGCTACACCTTC. Its translation is CASSISGGGEYGYTF. The whole variable domain, remainder taken from reference TRBV5-4 and TRBJ1-2, is ETGVTQSPTHLIKTRGQQVTLRCSSQSGHNTVSWYQQALGQGPQFIFQYYREEENGRGNFPPRFSGLQFPNYSSELNVNALELDDSALYLCASSISGGGEYGYTFGSGTRLTVV.

The chain uses TRBV7-2 and TRBJ1-4; D is uncertain. The CDR3 has 15 residues. The V gene's germline CDR1 is SGHTA and CDR2 FQGNSA. Trimming shortened V by 3 bases and J by 0 bases, and 8 bases separated the two germline ends. CDR3 sequence reads: CASSLARSTNEKLFF. CDR3 bases: TGTGCCAGCAGCTTGGCTAGGTCAACTAATGAAAAACTGTTTTTT.

The J gene is TRBJ2-1, the V gene TRBV19; 9 bases are shared with TRBD1. Trimming cost V 7 bases and J 8 bases; bases outside gene matches: 15. The CDR3 is made up of 16 amino acids. Germline V gene data show CDR1 as LNHDA and CDR2 as SQIVND (reference sequence). In nucleotides, the CDR3 is TGTGCCAGTACGGAGTCCGGGACAGGGAGGGGATATGAGCAGTTCTTC. Protein: CASTESGTGRGYEQFF.

The J gene is TRBJ2-2, the V gene TRBV7-9, with D perhaps matching TRBD1 (5 bases). The CDR3 loop spans 15 amino acids. Between the trimmed V and J ends, which lost 5 bases and 2 bases, there was a span of 12 bases. Germline CDR1 is SEHNR and CDR2 is FQNEAQ (reference sequence). The CDR3 spells CASSPVQANTGELFF. DNA for the CDR3: TGTGCCAGCAGCCCTGTACAGGCCAACACCGGGGAGCTGTTTTTT.